Given below is one TCR beta chain in context. These data are taken from a study of blood T cell repertoires in COVID-19. Study-level information: COVID-19 samples, acute and convalescent, were from the United States, Italy and Spain. Nucleic acid was either cDNA or gDNA, and it came from T cells, B-cell-depleted T cells, or PBMCs.

The germline V gene has CDR1 GTSNPN and CDR2 SVGIG (reference sequence). The ends were cut back, 0 bases at V and 4 bases at J, with 13 bases in the middle. This CDR3 region has 15 residues. Per the study methods: It was from reference gene primer amplification that nucleated cell counts were estimated. Sequenced by immunoSEQ multiplex PCR; TCRdb stores in-frame clones only, minus some. Clone size and the V and J calls come from that table; the DNA yielded D and trimming. Altogether about 78,000 clones are present, roughly 80% being singletons, with the ten largest covering about 10%. The sequence was collected from a human donor in a cohort sampled during active COVID-19. Sequencing used peripheral blood. This rearrangement joins TRBV30 to TRBJ1-5; D is possibly TRBD1 (5 bases). The CDR3 DNA follows: TGTGCCTGGAGTGTAGGGGCAGGACGGAATCAGCCCCAGCATTTT. This codes for CAWSVGAGRNQPQHF.